This TCR beta chain was identified in a study of blood T cell repertoires in COVID-19. Across the whole study: The United States, Italy and Spain were the sources of the acute and convalescent COVID-19 samples. T cells, B-cell-depleted T cells, or PBMCs supplied cDNA or gDNA.

CDR3 length equals 14 residues. The germline CDR1 and CDR2 sequences are SGHTA and FQGTGA. V was clipped by 3 bases and J by 5 bases, with 13 bases between them. Original processing notes: Amplifying reference gene primers gave estimates of nucleated cell counts. Sequenced by immunoSEQ multiplex PCR; TCRdb stores in-frame clones only, minus some. V and J calls and clone size are as listed in that table; D and trimming were resolved from the DNA. Here the sample spans about 220,000 clones, around four fifths being singletons. Enrolled during active infection, Seattle patients were then followed longitudinally.

V usage is TRBV7-3 and J usage is TRBJ2-5; maybe TRBD1 (6 bases). Material: peripheral blood. The source is a woman between 70 and 85 years old with COVID-19, enrolled during active disease. The CDR3, as DNA: TGTGCCAGCAGCTTGACCCGGGACACCGAGACCCAGTACTTC. Protein: CASSLTRDTETQYF.